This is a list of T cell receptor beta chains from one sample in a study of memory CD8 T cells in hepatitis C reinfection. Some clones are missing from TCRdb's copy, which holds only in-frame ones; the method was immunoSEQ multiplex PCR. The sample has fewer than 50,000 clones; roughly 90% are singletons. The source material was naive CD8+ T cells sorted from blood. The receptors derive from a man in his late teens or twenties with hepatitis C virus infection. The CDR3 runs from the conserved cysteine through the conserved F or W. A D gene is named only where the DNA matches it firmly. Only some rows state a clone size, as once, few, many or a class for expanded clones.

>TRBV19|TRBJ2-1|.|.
TGTGCCAGTAGTATGGGAGGTGGGGAGTACAATGAGCAGTTCTTC
CASSMGGGEYNEQFF
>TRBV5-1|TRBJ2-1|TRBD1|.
TGCGCCAGCAGCTGGATGGACAGGGTTTCGGATGAGCAGTTCTTC
CASSWMDRVSDEQFF
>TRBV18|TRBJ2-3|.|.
TGTGCCAGCTCACCACCTTCCGCGGGGCCCATCACAGATACGCAGTATTTT
CASSPPSAGPITDTQYF
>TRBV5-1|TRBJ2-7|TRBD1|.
TGCGCCAGCAGCCCAGGACAGGGCCGCTACTCCTACGAGCAGTACTTC
CASSPGQGRYSYEQYF
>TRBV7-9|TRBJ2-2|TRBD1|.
TGTGCCAGCAGCTCTTCCGGGACAGGTTACACCGGGGAGCTGTTTTTT
CASSSSGTGYTGELFF
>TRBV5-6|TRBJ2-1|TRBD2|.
TGTGCCAGCAGCACTGCCGGGGGGGTTTACAATGAGCAGTTCTTC
CASSTAGGVYNEQFF
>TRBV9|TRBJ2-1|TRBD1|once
TGTGCCAGCAGCGTAGAGGGTGCCAGGGGGAATGAGCAGTTCTTC
CASSVEGARGNEQFF
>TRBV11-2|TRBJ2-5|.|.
TGTGCCAGCAGCTCCTCTCGGGCTAGCGAGACCCAGTACTTC
CASSSSRASETQYF
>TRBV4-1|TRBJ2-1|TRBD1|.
TGCGCCAGCAGCCAGCAACTAGGGGGCGAGCAGTTCTTC
CASSQQLGGEQFF
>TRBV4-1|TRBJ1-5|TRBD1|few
TGCGCCAGCAGCCACGGGGACAGTAGCAATCAGCCCCAGCATTTT
CASSHGDSSNQPQHF
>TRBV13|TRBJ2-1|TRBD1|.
TGTGCCAGCAGCTTAGTAGGGGGCGGGTACAATGAGCAGTTCTTC
CASSLVGGGYNEQFF
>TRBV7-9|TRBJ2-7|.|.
TGTGCCAGCAGCTTAGCTACAGGGATCGAGCAGTACTTC
CASSLATGIEQYF
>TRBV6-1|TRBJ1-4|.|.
TGTGCCAGCAGTGAAGTCACAGGAGCCGAAAAACTGTTTTTT
CASSEVTGAEKLFF
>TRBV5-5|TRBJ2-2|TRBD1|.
TGTGCCAGCAGCTTTGGGGACAGCATTAACACCGGGGAGCTGTTTTTT
CASSFGDSINTGELFF
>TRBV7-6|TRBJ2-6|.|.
TGTGCCAGCAGCTCCGATATGAGCTCTGGGGCCAACGTCCTGACTTTC
CASSSDMSSGANVLTF
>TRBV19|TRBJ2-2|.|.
TGTGCCAGTAGTATTCTCCCGCAGGGCACCGGGGAGCTGTTTTTT
CASSILPQGTGELFF
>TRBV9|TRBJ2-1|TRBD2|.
TGTGCCAGCACCAGGACTAGCGGGGGCCCGATTGAGCAGTTCTTC
CASTRTSGGPIEQFF
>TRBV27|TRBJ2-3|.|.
TGTGCCAGCAGTTGGGGGGGCACAGATACGCAGTATTTT
CASSWGGTDTQYF
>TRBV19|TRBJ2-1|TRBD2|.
TGTGCCAGTAGTATAGTAGCGGGAGGTGTAATGTTCTTC
CASSIVAGGVMFF
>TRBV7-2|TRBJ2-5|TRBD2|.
TGTGCCAGCAGCTTACCGGGACTAGGAGGGACCCAGTACTTC
CASSLPGLGGTQYF
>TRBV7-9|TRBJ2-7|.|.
TGTGCCAGCAGCCCGATAGCGGCTCGCGAGCAGTACTTC
CASSPIAAREQYF
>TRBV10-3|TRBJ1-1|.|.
TGTGCCATGGTGTCCGGGGAGAACACTGAAGCTTTCTTT
CAMVSGENTEAFF
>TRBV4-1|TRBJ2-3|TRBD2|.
TGCGCCAGCAGCCAAGATCGAGGGTGGGGACAAGCGGGGGGGTTCACAGATACGCAGTATTTT
CASSQDRGWGQAGGFTDTQYF
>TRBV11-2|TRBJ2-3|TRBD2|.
TGTGCCAGCAGCTTAGATGGGCTAGCGGGAGGGCCGGGCACAGATACGCAGTATTTT
CASSLDGLAGGPGTDTQYF
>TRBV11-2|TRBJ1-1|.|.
TGTGCCAGCAGCTTAGATCCCAGTTCGTCTGAAGCTTTCTTT
CASSLDPSSSEAFF
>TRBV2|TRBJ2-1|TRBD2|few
TGTGCCAGTGGGGGGGACCATGAGCAGTTCTTC
CASGGDHEQFF
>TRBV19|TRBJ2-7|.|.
TGTGCCAGTAGTATGGGCCCAAATCCCGACGAGCAGTACTTC
CASSMGPNPDEQYF
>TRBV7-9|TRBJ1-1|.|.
TGTGCCAGCAGCGACGACCCGGGATTTAACACTGAAGCTTTCTTT
CASSDDPGFNTEAFF
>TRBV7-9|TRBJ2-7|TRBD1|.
TGTGCCAGCAGCTTAGCGCTGGGGACAGCATACGAGCAGTACTTC
CASSLALGTAYEQYF
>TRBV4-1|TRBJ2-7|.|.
TGCGCCAGCAGCCAAGAAGGCAGGACCTACGAGCAGTACTTC
CASSQEGRTYEQYF
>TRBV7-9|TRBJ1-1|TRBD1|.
TGTGCCAGCAGCTTAGTGGGGGGACAGACAGCCAAACGGAACACTGAAGCTTTCTTT
CASSLVGGQTAKRNTEAFF
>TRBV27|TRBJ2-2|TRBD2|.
TGTGCCAGCACGTATTGGACTAGTGGCACCGGGGAGCTGTTTTTT
CASTYWTSGTGELFF
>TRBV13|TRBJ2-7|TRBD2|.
TGTGCCAGCAGCTTAGGCGGGCCTAGCGGAACCTACGAGCAGTACTTC
CASSLGGPSGTYEQYF
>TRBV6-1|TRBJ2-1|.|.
TGTGCCAGCAGTTCCCCGGCAGGGCCTAGAAATGAGCAGTTCTTC
CASSSPAGPRNEQFF
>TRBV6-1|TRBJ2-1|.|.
TGTGCCAGCAGTGACGGCAGGGGACACAATGAGCAGTTCTTC
CASSDGRGHNEQFF
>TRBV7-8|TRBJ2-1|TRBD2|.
TGTGCCAGCAGCTTAGCGCAGGGGACTAGCGGGATAGCAGACCTAAACCAGTTCTTC
CASSLAQGTSGIADLNQFF
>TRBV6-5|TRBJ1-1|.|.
TGTGCCAGCAGTTACGACGAGCGCATGAACACTGAAGCTTTCTTT
CASSYDERMNTEAFF
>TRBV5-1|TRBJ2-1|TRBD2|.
TGCGCCAGCAGCTTAATCGTAGCGGGGTCAAACAATGAGCAGTTCTTC
CASSLIVAGSNNEQFF
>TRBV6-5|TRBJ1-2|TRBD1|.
TGTGCCAGCAGTTACGGGACAGGGACCTATGGCTACACCTTC
CASSYGTGTYGYTF
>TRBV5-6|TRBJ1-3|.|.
TGTGCCAGCAGCTGGGGCTTCTCTGGAAACACCATATATTTT
CASSWGFSGNTIYF
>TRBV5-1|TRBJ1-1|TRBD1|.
TGCGCCAGCAGCTTGGGACAGGGGGCCGCTGAAGCTTTCTTT
CASSLGQGAAEAFF
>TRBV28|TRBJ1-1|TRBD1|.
TGTGCCAGCACCTGGACAGGGGAGGCTGAAGCTTTCTTT
CASTWTGEAEAFF
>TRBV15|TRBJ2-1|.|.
TGTGCCACCAGCAGAGGAGAAGGGGTTACCTCCTACAATGAGCAGTTCTTC
CATSRGEGVTSYNEQFF
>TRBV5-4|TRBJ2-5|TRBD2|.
TGTGCCAGCAGCGCCGGGACTAGCGGGAACTCATTCCAAGAGACCCAGTACTTC
CASSAGTSGNSFQETQYF
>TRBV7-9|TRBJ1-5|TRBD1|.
TGTGCCAGCAGCCCGACAGGGGATAGCAATCAGCCCCAGCATTTT
CASSPTGDSNQPQHF
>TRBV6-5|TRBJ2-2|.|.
TGTGCCAGCAGTTACTCGGCAGGGAATCTAAGGGAGCTGTTTTTT
CASSYSAGNLRELFF
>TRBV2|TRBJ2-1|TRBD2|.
TGTGCCAGCAGTGAAGCGTCGGGACTAGCGGGACTGAGCTCCTACAATGAGCAGTTCTTC
CASSEASGLAGLSSYNEQFF
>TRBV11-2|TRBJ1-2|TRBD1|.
TGTGCCAGCAGCCGACCGGGACAGGGGGCGATTGGCTACACCTTC
CASSRPGQGAIGYTF
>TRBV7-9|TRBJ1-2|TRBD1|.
TGTGCCAGCAGCTCCTACGGACAGGGGGCGGATGGCTACACCTTC
CASSSYGQGADGYTF
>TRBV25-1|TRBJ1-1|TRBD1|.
TGTGCCAGCAGTGAATCGCAGGGGGCGTTGAACACTGAAGCTTTCTTT
CASSESQGALNTEAFF
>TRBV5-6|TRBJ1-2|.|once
TGTGCCAGCAGCTTGCAGGGGCAACACTATGGCTACACCTTC
CASSLQGQHYGYTF
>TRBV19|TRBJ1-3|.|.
TGTGCCAGTAGTATCCTAAACTCTGGAAACACCATATATTTT
CASSILNSGNTIYF
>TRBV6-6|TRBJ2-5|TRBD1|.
TGTGCCAGCAGTATCTCGCTGGGACAGAGCCAAGAGACCCAGTACTTC
CASSISLGQSQETQYF
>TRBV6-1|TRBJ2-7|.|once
TGTGCCAGCAGTGAAGGGCCCGGGACTCTCCTGGGGGAGCAGTACTTC
CASSEGPGTLLGEQYF
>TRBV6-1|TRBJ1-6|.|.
TGTGCCAGCAGCGAATCGGTCGCACCCCTCCACTTT
CASSESVAPLHF
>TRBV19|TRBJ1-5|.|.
TGTGCCAGTAGTGCCGTCGGGGAAATGGATCAGCCCCAGCATTTT
CASSAVGEMDQPQHF
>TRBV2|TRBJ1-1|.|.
TGTGCCAGCAGTGAAGCCAGGGGAATCACTGAAGCTTTCTTT
CASSEARGITEAFF
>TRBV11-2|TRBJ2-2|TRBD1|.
TGTGCCAGCAGCCTACAGGGGGTGGGGGAGCTGTTTTTT
CASSLQGVGELFF
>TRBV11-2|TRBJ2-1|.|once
TGTGCCAGCAGCTTAGCTCGGACTGGGTACAATGAGCAGTTCTTC
CASSLARTGYNEQFF
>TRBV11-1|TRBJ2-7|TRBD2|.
TGTGCCAGCAGCTCACCAGCGGGAGTTGGATCCTACGAGCAGTACTTC
CASSSPAGVGSYEQYF